This T cell receptor beta chain emerged from a study of shared clonotypes between healthy human individuals. CD4+ cells were split into CD45RA+ naive and CD45RA-negative memory subsets. With regard to this clone: What it binds is not known.

Findings and limits, study-wide: Sampling covered nothing but blood. Tissue TCR repertoires likely differ from those found in blood. Unshared clonotypes carried lower generation probabilities than those common to all four donors.

Method: immunoSEQ multiplex PCR; TCRdb's copy keeps in-frame clones and lacks some. The table has roughly 2.6 million clones, more than 90% seen once; the top ten hold over 0.12%. The V and J ends lost 6 bases and 1 base respectively, with 16 bases between them. The CDR3 is made up of 15 amino acids. Per germline, CDR1 LNHDA and CDR2 SQIVND (reference sequence). This sequence originates from a man in his late teens or twenties in good health. Material: naive CD4+ T cells sorted from blood. Subset here: CD45RA+ positively selected. The chain has TRBV19 and TRBJ2-7; no definite D call. In nucleotides, the CDR3 is TGTGCCAGTAGACCGACTGAAATAGGATCCTACGAGCAGTACTTC. Protein: CASRPTEIGSYEQYF.